One sample yielded the 16 T cell receptor beta chains listed below, sequenced in a study of shared clonotypes between healthy human individuals. Sequencing used immunoSEQ multiplex PCR; TCRdb keeps in-frame clones, though not all of them. Here the sample spans some 1 million clones, around 76% being singletons. The specimen was memory CD4+ T cells sorted from blood. Subset here: CD45RA-negative fraction. The receptor source for this set is a young man in good health.

About this clone: The sample carries other DNA sequences with the same CDR3. J is TRBJ1-2 and V is TRBV27; D is ambiguous. The CDR3 is made up of 12 amino acids. V was trimmed by 3 bases and J by 8 bases, leaving 10 bases between them. The V gene's germline CDR1 is MNHEY and CDR2 SMNVEV (reference sequence). The CDR3 DNA follows: TGTGCCAGCAGTTTGGCTGGGAGAGGCTACACCTTC. Protein product: CASSLAGRGYTF.

The CDR3 DNA reads as TGCGCCAGCAGCCAAACCGGTGGGGCTAGCACAGATACGCAGTATTTT. It translates to CASSQTGGASTDTQYF. The gene calls are TRBV4-1 and TRBJ2-3; a weak D match, TRBD1 (5 bases). CDR1 is MGHRA and CDR2 is YSYEKL in the germline V gene. This CDR3 spans 16 amino acids. V was shortened by 2 bases and J by 0 bases, with 12 bases between the two germline ends.

The chain combines TRBV10-3 with TRBJ2-7, with 9 bases matching TRBD2. Germline V gene sequence: CDR1 ENHRY, CDR2 SYGVKD. V trimming: 3 bases; J trimming: 4 bases; junction bases outside the gene matches: 7. The CDR3 is made up of 15 amino acids. The CDR3 protein is CAISEWSAGGYEQYF. As DNA, the CDR3 is TGTGCCATCAGTGAATGGTCGGCGGGGGGGTACGAGCAGTACTTC.

The V call is TRBV19, the J call TRBJ1-2; D unresolved. Germline V gene lookup returns CDR1 LNHDA and CDR2 SQIVND (reference sequence). The CDR3 extends over 14 amino acids. V was shortened by 2 bases and J by 4 bases, with 11 bases between the two germline ends. CDR3 nucleotide sequence: TGTGCCAGTAGTATAAATACGGCAGCCTATGGCTACACCTTC. Its translation: CASSINTAAYGYTF.

The table lists this clone with a count of one. A much larger clone lies a single base off, so this may be a read error. The genes are TRBV7-9 and TRBJ1-5; D is uncertain. The CDR3 is 13 residues long. Trimming took off 4 bases at V and 7 bases at J, with 11 bases between the two ends. Germline V gene lookup returns CDR1 SEHNR and CDR2 FQNEAQ (reference sequence). CDR3 in amino acids: CASSSRGGQPQHF. CDR3 nucleotides: TGTGCCAGCAGCTCACGGGGTGGGCAGCCCCAGCATTTT.

The V and J genes are TRBV7-3 and TRBJ2-2; no clear D gene. Deletions cut 7 bases from V and 3 bases from J, with 12 bases between. The CDR3 is made up of 14 amino acids. Per germline, CDR1 SGHTA and CDR2 FQGTGA. CDR3 sequence (DNA): TGTGCCAGCATCCCCTGGGCTGACACCGGGGAGCTGTTTTTT. Translating it yields CASIPWADTGELFF.

The chain has TRBV6-1 and TRBJ1-6; D ambiguous. The CDR3 totals 17 residues. The V end was cut by 4 bases, the J end by 7 bases, with 20 bases between. Germline assignment: CDR1 MNHNS and CDR2 SASEGT. The CDR3 spells CASSVFVAGMGNSPLHF. The CDR3 DNA sequence: TGTGCCAGCAGTGTTTTTGTGGCGGGAATGGGGAATTCACCCCTCCACTTT.

V and J are TRBV6-6 and TRBJ1-5; no definite D call. The CDR3 has 13 residues. Germline V lookup: CDR1 MNHNY, CDR2 SVGAGI (reference sequence). With 6 bases removed from V and 4 bases from J, the gap between germline ends came to 10 bases. In DNA, the CDR3 is TGTGCCAGCAGCGCTGATGTGAATCAGCCCCAGCATTTT. Amino acids: CASSADVNQPQHF.

Comment on this clone: A single base separates this from a much larger clone, so it may be a read error. The V call is TRBV28, the J call TRBJ1-6; D is undetermined. This CDR3 has 15 residues. Germline CDR1 MDHEN, CDR2 SYDVKM. V was cut by 2 bases and J by 2 bases, with 7 bases left in between. In nucleotides, the CDR3 is TGTGCCAGCAGTTTAAGTAACACCTATAATTCACCCCTCCACTTT. It yields the protein CASSLSNTYNSPLHF.

The chain combines TRBV6-1 with TRBJ1-2; perhaps TRBD1 as D (5 bases). This CDR3 has 13 amino acids. Germline V gives CDR1 MNHNS, CDR2 SASEGT. The V gene lost 4 bases and the J gene lost 4 bases, with 10 bases spanning the gap. This CDR3 reads CASSGSGGYGYTF. The CDR3, as DNA: TGTGCCAGCAGTGGATCCGGGGGCTATGGCTACACCTTC.

This clone was seen a handful of times. V usage is TRBV14 and J usage is TRBJ2-3; D not certain. Trimming took 1 base from V and 2 from J, leaving 13 bases between them. Per the germline V gene, CDR1 is SGHDN and CDR2 is FVKESK. The length of the CDR3 is 16 residues. The CDR3: CASSQARFTFTDTQYF. CDR3 bases: TGTGCCAGCAGCCAAGCGAGATTTACTTTCACAGATACGCAGTATTTT.

The chain joins TRBV5-1 to TRBJ2-1, with 9 bases that match TRBD2. This CDR3 spans 16 amino acids. V dropped 3 bases and J dropped 0; count of bases not matched to a gene: 4. The germline CDR1 and CDR2 sequences are SGHRS and YFSETQ. Written as DNA, the CDR3 is TGCGCCAGCAGCTATAGCGGGAGAGCCTCCTACAATGAGCAGTTCTTC. Protein: CASSYSGRASYNEQFF.

J is TRBJ1-1 and V is TRBV11-2; no clear D. The V end was cut by 3 bases, the J end by 6 bases, with 11 bases between. The CDR3 extends over 13 amino acids. The germline gives CDR1 SGHAT, CDR2 FQNNGV. The CDR3, as DNA: TGTGCCAGCAGCTTCTCATCAGCGGCTGAAGCTTTCTTT. It translates to CASSFSSAAEAFF.

The V and J genes are TRBV30 and TRBJ2-5; D may correspond to TRBD1 or TRBD2 (5 bases each). CDR3 length: 12 residues. Germline-derived CDR1 and CDR2 are GTSNPN and SVGIG (reference sequence). Trimming took 5 bases from V and 5 from J, leaving 12 bases between them. The DNA for the CDR3 is TGTGCCTGGGCTGGGGGTGGGGAGACCCAGTACTTC. Its protein is CAWAGGGETQYF.

There are a few counts of this clone. CDR3 loop: CASSTRAKNQPQHF. CDR3 DNA sequence: TGTGCCAGTAGTACCAGGGCCAAAAATCAGCCCCAGCATTTT. The chain recombines TRBV19 with TRBJ1-5; D possibly corresponds to TRBD1 (5 bases). Per the germline V gene, CDR1 is LNHDA and CDR2 is SQIVND (reference sequence). Trimming took off 4 bases at V and 4 bases at J, with 11 bases between the two ends. The CDR3 loop spans 14 amino acids.

The chain combines TRBV21-1 with TRBJ2-7; TRBD1 is taken as the D call from the table, unchecked against the DNA. TRBV21-1 is a recognized pseudogene. The CDR3 is made up of 13 amino acids. The CDR3 DNA reads as TGTGCCTCCCGCAGTGGAAGGACAGGGGATCCGTACTTC. Protein: CASRSGRTGDPYF.